Following are 27 T cell receptor beta chains from one sample sequenced in a study of post-analysis software for immune sequencing data. Findings and limits, study-wide: Controls had lower frequencies than patients of four or five TRBV segments, which included TRBV5-6, TRBV5-1 and TRBV20-1.

Carried by the TCR beta cDNA libraries were unique molecular identifiers. TCRdb reprocessed the PCR reads via MiXCR and lists one record per CDR3 protein. The sample consists of roughly 600,000 distinct CDR3 sequences, 44% of them appearing once. Their specific antigens are unknown. Specimen: blood. The source is a girl aged 5-17 years with multiple sclerosis.

The chain employs TRBV6-6 and TRBJ2-3; 12 bases map to TRBD2. Trimming took 10 bases from V and 6 from J; bases not matched to a gene: 14. CDR1 and CDR2 (germline): MNHNY, SVGAGI (reference sequence). CDR3 length: 16 residues. The CDR3 here is CATHPPSGRADDTQYF. In DNA form, the CDR3 reads TGTGCCACCCATCCCCCTAGCGGGAGGGCCGATGATACGCAGTATTTT.

The CDR3 here is CASSSQELWVDTQYF. The CDR3 nucleotides are TGTGCCAGCAGCTCCCAGGAGCTTTGGGTAGATACGCAGTATTTT. The chain links TRBV7-9 to TRBJ2-3; unclear D gene. The CDR3 totals 15 residues. V lost 4 bases and J lost 5, with 16 bases in between. The germline V gene encodes CDR1 SEHNR and CDR2 FQNEAQ (reference sequence).

This clonotype was recorded a few times. This sequence joins TRBV20-1 and TRBJ2-1; TRBD1 agrees at 9 bases. The germline CDR1 and CDR2 sequences are DFQATT and SNEGSKA (reference sequence). Germline trimming cut 5 bases from V and 8 bases from J; bases unmatched to any gene: 10. This CDR3 contains 14 residues. CDR3 sequence reads: CSASPGQGRDEQFF. CDR3 bases: TGCAGTGCTTCTCCGGGACAGGGTCGTGATGAGCAGTTCTTC.

This clonotype was seen a handful of times. The chain carries TRBV29-1 and TRBJ2-1; TRBD1 might be the D (5 bases). The CDR3 totals 13 residues. CDR1 SQVTM and CDR2 ANQGSEA come from the germline V gene. In DNA, the CDR3 is TGCACCACACAGGACCTAACCTACAATGAGCAGTTCTTC. This codes for CTTQDLTYNEQFF.

The V call is TRBV7-9, the J call TRBJ2-7, with 9 bases identical to TRBD2. Germline loops: CDR1 SEHNR, CDR2 FQNEAQ (reference sequence). The length of the CDR3 is 16 residues. V lost 2 bases and J lost 5; bases outside the gene matches: 10. CDR3 residues: CASSLLRLAGQNEQYF. As DNA, the CDR3 is TGTGCCAGCAGCTTATTGCGGCTAGCGGGACAGAACGAGCAGTACTTC. Using reference TRBV7-9 and TRBJ2-7 for the parts outside the CDR3, the full variable domain is DTGVSQNPRHKITKRGQNVTFRCDPISEHNRLYWYRQTLGQGPEFLTYFQNEAQLEKSRLLSDRFSAERPKGSFSTLEIQRTEQGDSAMYLCASSLLRLAGQNEQYFGPGTRLTVT.

This clonotype has just a few counts. The rearrangement links TRBV12-3 or TRBV12-4 to TRBJ1-2; D call uncertain. Trimming pared 3 bases from V and 8 bases from J, leaving 16 bases between. The CDR3 has 14 residues. DNA for the CDR3: TGTGCCAGCAGTTTGTTGGGCAGCTGGTTGGGCTACACCTTC. Protein sequence: CASSLLGSWLGYTF.

This clonotype has only one observation. The chain recombines TRBV10-3 with TRBJ2-1; no firm D call. Germline CDR1 is ENHRY and CDR2 is SYGVKD. Between the trimmed V and J ends, which lost 5 bases and 12 bases, there was a span of 20 bases. This CDR3 has 14 residues. The CDR3 DNA reads TGTGCCATCAGTAACCAGGCTTATCGCATTGGGCAGTTCTTC. Its translation: CAISNQAYRIGQFF.

The genes are TRBV28 and TRBJ2-7; possibly TRBD1 for D (5 bases). This CDR3 has 16 amino acids. Trimming took off 4 bases at V and 3 bases at J, with 19 bases between the two ends. Germline values: CDR1 MDHEN, CDR2 SYDVKM. The CDR3 coding sequence is TGTGCCAGCAGTTCGGTAACAGGTTCGGTGGACTACGAGCAGTACTTC. It yields the protein CASSSVTGSVDYEQYF.

This clonotype turned up a few times. This sequence joins TRBV20-1 and TRBJ2-7; perhaps TRBD2 as D (7 bases). Germline assignment: CDR1 DFQATT and CDR2 SNEGSKA (reference sequence). Trimming left V 6 bases short and J 0 bases short, with 18 bases between. The CDR3 loop spans 15 amino acids. CDR3 in amino acids: CSARGGGGSSYEQYF. CDR3 DNA: TGCAGTGCACGGGGCGGGGGCGGAAGCTCCTACGAGCAGTACTTC.

This clonotype was picked up a small number of times. V usage is TRBV29-1 and J usage is TRBJ2-5, with 8 bases fitting TRBD2. V gave up 7 bases and J gave up 2 bases; unmatched junction bases: 12. CDR1 and CDR2 (germline): SQVTM, ANQGSEA. The CDR3 length is 15 residues. CDR3 region: CSDIMAAGVQETQYF. The CDR3 coding sequence is TGCAGCGATATCATGGCAGCGGGGGTACAAGAGACCCAGTACTTC.

This clonotype was found a few times. The gene calls are TRBV4-1 and TRBJ2-7; perhaps TRBD1 as D (6 bases). The CDR3 covers 14 residues. The germline gives CDR1 MGHRA, CDR2 YSYEKL. Trimming stripped 6 bases from V and 5 bases from J, with 17 bases between. The CDR3 DNA is TGCGCCAGCAGTCCACTCCTCCGGGACAACGAGCAGTACTTC. As protein: CASSPLLRDNEQYF.

This chain joins TRBV6-1 and TRBJ1-2; D unresolved. Germline V lookup: CDR1 MNHNS, CDR2 SASEGT. The CDR3 is made up of 13 amino acids. V was pared by 2 bases and J by 10 bases, with 14 bases between. The CDR3, as DNA: TGTGCCAGCAGTGAACTCCGGGTTCCATCCTACACCTTC. It is translated as CASSELRVPSYTF.

This clonotype occurred a few times. V usage is TRBV7-6 and J usage is TRBJ1-5, with a possible D match to TRBD1 (5 bases). The CDR3 runs 15 residues. V lost 5 bases and J 2 bases, leaving 13 bases between the germline ends. Germline CDR1 SGHVS, CDR2 FNYEAQ. The chain's CDR3 is CASSPSGGGNQPQHF. DNA for the CDR3: TGTGCCAGCAGCCCGAGCGGAGGGGGCAATCAGCCCCAGCATTTT.

The chain carries TRBV12-3 or TRBV12-4 and TRBJ2-7; D remains ambiguous. V was trimmed by 4 bases and J by 6 bases, leaving 10 bases between them. The CDR3 contains 12 residues. CDR3: CASSWTIREQYF. The CDR3, as DNA: TGTGCCAGCAGTTGGACCATCCGCGAGCAGTACTTC.

This clonotype has only a few counts. The rearrangement links TRBV5-1 to TRBJ2-1, with a tentative D call TRBD2 (5 bases). The V and J ends lost 4 bases and 7 bases respectively, with 9 bases between them. CDR1 and CDR2 from the germline V gene are SGHRS and YFSETQ. The CDR3 is 12 amino acids. The CDR3 protein is CASSLGANEQFF. The DNA for the CDR3 is TGCGCCAGCAGCCTGGGAGCGAATGAGCAGTTCTTC.

The rearrangement links TRBV6-5 to TRBJ1-6; the match to TRBD1 covers 10 bases. After removal of 2 bases from V and 2 bases from J, the junction contained 9 bases not matched to a gene. There are 19 residues in the CDR3. Germline V gene sequence: CDR1 MNHEY, CDR2 SVGAGI. The CDR3 bases are TGTGCCAGCAGTTACACCACCGGGACAGGGGTTACCTATAATTCACCCCTCCACTTT. Its translation: CASSYTTGTGVTYNSPLHF.

The chain has TRBV7-8 and TRBJ2-3, with a possible D match to TRBD2 (6 bases). CDR3 length: 17 residues. Germline-derived CDR1 and CDR2 are SGHVS and FQNEAQ. Trimming shortened V by 4 bases and J by 4 bases, and 21 bases separated the two germline ends. The CDR3 reads CASSSFPAGRSADTQYF. CDR3 bases: TGTGCCAGCAGCTCCTTCCCGGCCGGGAGATCTGCAGATACGCAGTATTTT.

This chain joins TRBV6-1 and TRBJ1-4, with D perhaps matching TRBD1 (5 bases). Germline V CDR1 and CDR2: MNHNS, SASEGT. Trimming cost V 0 bases and J 7 bases, with 12 bases left between them. CDR3 size: 15 residues. The CDR3 loop reads CASSEAAGTGEKLFF. CDR3 DNA: TGTGCCAGCAGTGAAGCGGCAGGGACGGGTGAAAAACTGTTTTTT.

The CDR3 nucleotides are TGCGCCAGCAGCACCAGACATGCAGGGACCCAGTACTTC. Translating gives CASSTRHAGTQYF. This sequence joins TRBV5-1 and TRBJ2-5; D gene ambiguous. CDR3 length: 13 amino acids. Germline-derived CDR1 and CDR2 are SGHRS and YFSETQ. Trimming took 4 bases from V and 7 from J, leaving 14 bases between them.

The V call is TRBV29-1, the J call TRBJ1-2; no firm D call. CDR1 is SQVTM, CDR2 ANQGSEA, per germline. CDR3 length equals 15 residues. The V gene lost 4 bases and the J gene lost 8 bases, with 23 bases spanning the gap. The CDR3 sequence is CSVASTDPSEEGYTF. The CDR3 DNA is TGCAGCGTTGCCTCAACCGATCCCTCGGAGGAAGGCTACACCTTC.

V usage is TRBV5-1 and J usage is TRBJ2-5; no reliable D call. Germline assignment: CDR1 SGHRS and CDR2 YFSETQ. V gave up 4 bases and J gave up 3 bases, with 4 bases separating them. CDR3 length: 11 residues. The CDR3 DNA sequence: TGCGCCAGCAGCGCTGAAGAGACCCAGTACTTC. It yields the protein CASSAEETQYF.

V and J are TRBV6-5 and TRBJ2-3, with TRBD2 matching over 10 bases. V shed 2 bases and J 4 bases; nucleotides not matched to a gene: 3. In germline, CDR1 is MNHEY, CDR2 SVGAGI. This CDR3 comprises 15 residues. The CDR3 coding sequence is TGTGCCAGCAGTTACAGCGGGGGGGCACCAGATACGCAGTATTTT. Its translation is CASSYSGGAPDTQYF.

The chain has TRBV6-5 and TRBJ2-7, with D tentatively TRBD1 (6 bases). Germline CDR1 is MNHEY and CDR2 is SVGAGI. The CDR3 spans 15 residues. V was trimmed by 0 bases and J by 1 base, leaving 10 bases between them. In nucleotides, the CDR3 is TGTGCCAGCAGTTACTCAGTGGACAGTTCCTACGAGCAGTACTTC. Residues: CASSYSVDSSYEQYF.

This clonotype was found a few times. The CDR3 protein is CASSPLYNEQFF. CDR3 nucleotide sequence: TGTGCCAGCTCACCCCTATACAATGAGCAGTTCTTC. This chain joins TRBV6-2 or TRBV6-3 and TRBJ2-1; unclear D gene. The CDR3 totals 12 residues. Trimming shortened V by 8 bases and J by 4 bases, and 9 bases separated the two germline ends. The V gene's germline CDR1 is MNHEY and CDR2 SVGEGT.

Only a few counts were recorded for this clonotype. J is TRBJ2-3 and V is TRBV20-1; 14 bases are a match to TRBD2. Trimming removed 5 bases from V and 6 bases from J; junction bases left unmatched: 7. The germline gives CDR1 DFQATT, CDR2 SNEGSKA (reference sequence). The CDR3 is made up of 15 amino acids. The CDR3 region is CSAFGLAGGGDTQYF. Here the CDR3 DNA reads TGCAGTGCTTTTGGACTAGCGGGGGGTGGGGATACGCAGTATTTT.

This clonotype was seen a few times. V gene TRBV6-6 combines with J gene TRBJ2-5; no clear D. Trimming shortened V by 5 bases and J by 2 bases, and 12 bases separated the two germline ends. The length of the CDR3 is 14 residues. Germline assignment: CDR1 MNHNY and CDR2 SVGAGI (reference sequence). The CDR3 bases are TGTGCCAGCAGTCCGACCAGTAAGCAAGAGACCCAGTACTTC. Its protein is CASSPTSKQETQYF.

This clonotype has more than one count but fewer than ten. V gene TRBV10-3 combines with J gene TRBJ2-7; no reliable D call. The CDR3 loop spans 13 amino acids. Germline V gene sequence: CDR1 ENHRY, CDR2 SYGVKD. Trimming pared 0 bases from V and 5 bases from J, leaving 8 bases between. CDR3 nucleotides: TGTGCCATCAGTGAGTCGAACCCCCACGAGCAGTACTTC. It encodes CAISESNPHEQYF.